The rows below give T cell receptor beta chains drawn from one sample of a study of vaccination and CD4 T cells after COVID-19. Their recognized antigens are unknown. Each CDR3 protein gets one entry after TCRdb re-called the PCR reads with MiXCR. The sample has approximately 19,000 distinct CDR3 sequences; just under 80% are singletons. This material consisted of CD4+ T cells from blood, cultured in vitro, taken after SARS-CoV-2 vaccination. These receptors originate from a human donor who received a COVID-19 vaccine. The CDR3 runs from the conserved cysteine through the conserved F or W. The order of the fields is J gene, V gene, D gene, clone size, CDR3 DNA, CDR3 protein. The D gene is left open where the match is weak. Clone size appears in some rows only: once, few, many, or a class for an expanded clone.

J: TRBJ2-7
V: TRBV20-1
D: TRBD1
size: NA
DNA: TGCAGTGCTCCTACTAGGACAGGGGGAATCTACGAGCAGTACTTC
CDR3: CSAPTRTGGIYEQYF

J: TRBJ2-7
V: TRBV5-1
D: TRBD2
size: NA
DNA: TGCGCCAGCAGCTTTCCTAGCGGGGGCTACTACGAGCAGTACTTC
CDR3: CASSFPSGGYYEQYF

J: TRBJ1-5
V: TRBV19
D: NA
size: NA
DNA: TGTGCCAGTAGTGCCCGGTCGGGTAGCAATCAGCCCCAGCATTTT
CDR3: CASSARSGSNQPQHF

J: TRBJ1-6
V: TRBV6-1
D: NA
size: medium-sized
DNA: TGTGCCAGCAGTGAACTTGGGCCTAGCTCTCCCCTCCACTTT
CDR3: CASSELGPSSPLHF

J: TRBJ2-1
V: TRBV7-6
D: NA
size: NA
DNA: TGTGCCAGCAGCTTAATAGCAAACAATGAGCAGTTCTTC
CDR3: CASSLIANNEQFF

J: TRBJ1-4
V: TRBV9
D: NA
size: NA
DNA: TGTGCCAGCAGCCGGGAGGCAGGAGGGGGAAAACTGTTTTTT
CDR3: CASSREAGGGKLFF

J: TRBJ2-2
V: TRBV19
D: TRBD2
size: NA
DNA: TGTGCCAGTAGCGACATTCTAGCGGGGGTTCTAACCGGGGAGCTGTTTTTT
CDR3: CASSDILAGVLTGELFF

J: TRBJ1-1
V: TRBV6-1
D: NA
size: NA
DNA: TGTGCCAGCAGCCCCCGACGGCCGATGAACACTGAAGCTTTCTTT
CDR3: CASSPRRPMNTEAFF

J: TRBJ2-7
V: TRBV6-1
D: TRBD2
size: NA
DNA: TGTGCCAGCAAGAGGGGGACTAGCGGCTACGAGCAGTACTTC
CDR3: CASKRGTSGYEQYF

J: TRBJ1-2
V: TRBV7-2
D: TRBD1
size: NA
DNA: TGTGCCAGCAGCCCACAGGGGTTTTCGAACTATGGCTACACCTTC
CDR3: CASSPQGFSNYGYTF

J: TRBJ2-7
V: TRBV20-1
D: NA
size: NA
DNA: TGCAGTGCTTCAGCCACTCCCTACGAGCAGTACTTC
CDR3: CSASATPYEQYF

J: TRBJ2-1
V: TRBV10-3
D: TRBD2
size: NA
DNA: TGTGCCATCAGTGAGTCCGGGGGGGCCAGTGAGCAGTTCTTC
CDR3: CAISESGGASEQFF

J: TRBJ2-5
V: TRBV7-2
D: NA
size: NA
DNA: TGTGCCAGCAGCGCAAAAGAGACCCAGTACTTC
CDR3: CASSAKETQYF

J: TRBJ1-5
V: TRBV6-1
D: NA
size: NA
DNA: TGTGCCAGCAGTGCGGTCTTAAGTCAGCCCCAGCATTTT
CDR3: CASSAVLSQPQHF

J: TRBJ1-5
V: TRBV19
D: NA
size: NA
DNA: TGTGCCAGTAGAGGGCCTCTCTCAAGCAATCAGCCCCAGCATTTT
CDR3: CASRGPLSSNQPQHF

J: TRBJ1-6
V: TRBV7-2
D: NA
size: NA
DNA: TGTGCCAGCAGCTTAGGGGGCCCCTATAATTCACCCCTCCACTTT
CDR3: CASSLGGPYNSPLHF

J: TRBJ2-2
V: TRBV20-1
D: NA
size: NA
DNA: TGCAGTGCGTTGGGTATAGGGGACACCGGGGAGCTGTTTTTT
CDR3: CSALGIGDTGELFF

J: TRBJ2-4
V: TRBV6-1
D: NA
size: few
DNA: TGTGCCAGCGGAAGTGTACGAGTCAAAAACATTCAGTACTTC
CDR3: CASGSVRVKNIQYF

J: TRBJ2-3
V: TRBV27
D: TRBD2
size: few
DNA: TGTGCCAGCAGACTCGGTCGGCTAGCGGTGGCAGATACGCAGTATTTT
CDR3: CASRLGRLAVADTQYF

J: TRBJ1-2
V: TRBV30
D: NA
size: once
DNA: TGTGCCTGGGCCAGGGACTATGGCTACACCTTC
CDR3: CAWARDYGYTF

J: TRBJ1-2
V: TRBV7-2
D: NA
size: NA
DNA: TGTGCCAGCGGCGAGGACAGCTACTATGGCTACACCTTC
CDR3: CASGEDSYYGYTF

J: TRBJ1-6
V: TRBV9
D: TRBD1
size: NA
DNA: TGTGCCAGCAGCGTAGGACAGGGGTTGAATTCACCCCTCCACTTT
CDR3: CASSVGQGLNSPLHF

J: TRBJ2-2
V: TRBV7-6
D: NA
size: NA
DNA: TGTGCCAGCACCACCAGATATGGTGGGAACACCGGGGAGCTGTTTTTT
CDR3: CASTTRYGGNTGELFF

J: TRBJ2-5
V: TRBV20-1
D: TRBD2
size: NA
DNA: TGCAGTGCGGCGGGACTAGCGGGGCCAAGAGAGACCCAGTACTTC
CDR3: CSAAGLAGPRETQYF

J: TRBJ1-1
V: TRBV10-3
D: TRBD1
size: NA
DNA: TGTGCCATCGACAGGGGATTGAACACTGAAGCTTTCTTT
CDR3: CAIDRGLNTEAFF

J: TRBJ1-2
V: TRBV7-8
D: NA
size: NA
DNA: TGTGCCAGCACCTTGGGGGGCAGGAACTATGGCTACACCTTC
CDR3: CASTLGGRNYGYTF

J: TRBJ1-2
V: TRBV7-3
D: NA
size: NA
DNA: TGTGCCAGCAGCCCCCAAACAGGGAACTATGGCTACACCTTC
CDR3: CASSPQTGNYGYTF

J: TRBJ1-6
V: TRBV12-3/TRBV12-4
D: NA
size: NA
DNA: TGTGCCAGCAGTTGGGGCTCCTATAATTCACCCCTCCACTTT
CDR3: CASSWGSYNSPLHF

J: TRBJ2-5
V: TRBV30
D: TRBD2
size: NA
DNA: TGTGCCGGCTCGACTAGCGGGGCTGAGACCCAGTACTTC
CDR3: CAGSTSGAETQYF

J: TRBJ2-5
V: TRBV6-1
D: NA
size: NA
DNA: TGTGCCAGCAAGTTGGGTGGCAAAGAGACCCAGTACTTC
CDR3: CASKLGGKETQYF

J: TRBJ1-2
V: TRBV7-2
D: TRBD1
size: NA
DNA: TGTGCCAGCAGCTTAGCTGCGACAGGGGGCGCAAGCTATGGCTACACCTTC
CDR3: CASSLAATGGASYGYTF

J: TRBJ1-6
V: TRBV6-5
D: NA
size: once
DNA: TGTGCCAGCAGTTACGAACCAAACAGGGATTCACCCCTCCACTTT
CDR3: CASSYEPNRDSPLHF

J: TRBJ1-2
V: TRBV7-9
D: NA
size: NA
DNA: TGTGCCAGCAGCTTAGATACCAATAACTATGGCTACACCTTC
CDR3: CASSLDTNNYGYTF

J: TRBJ2-7
V: TRBV7-9
D: NA
size: NA
DNA: TGTGCCAGCAGCTTCTCGGGACCATCCTACGAGCAGTACTTC
CDR3: CASSFSGPSYEQYF

J: TRBJ1-1
V: TRBV7-9
D: NA
size: NA
DNA: TGTGCCAGCAGCTTAGGGGGCGCAGACACTGAAGCTTTCTTT
CDR3: CASSLGGADTEAFF

J: TRBJ2-5
V: TRBV20-1
D: NA
size: NA
DNA: TGCAGTGCCGGAGGGACAGCACAAGAGACCCAGTACTTC
CDR3: CSAGGTAQETQYF

J: TRBJ2-3
V: TRBV7-3
D: NA
size: NA
DNA: TGTGCCAGCAGCTTGGACGGGGGAGATACGCAGTATTTT
CDR3: CASSLDGGDTQYF

J: TRBJ2-5
V: TRBV11-3
D: TRBD2
size: NA
DNA: TGTGCCAGCAGCGAGATACTAGCGGGGGGCCTGTCCGGTGGGAGGACCCAGTACTTC
CDR3: CASSEILAGGLSGGRTQYF

J: TRBJ2-2
V: TRBV7-3
D: NA
size: NA
DNA: TGTGCCAGCAGCTTACCTTCCACCGCGAACACCGGGGAGCTGTTTTTT
CDR3: CASSLPSTANTGELFF

J: TRBJ1-1
V: TRBV5-3
D: NA
size: NA
DNA: TGTGCCAGAAGTCCAGGGGTAACTGAAGCTTTCTTT
CDR3: CARSPGVTEAFF

J: TRBJ1-2
V: TRBV7-9
D: NA
size: NA
DNA: TGTGCCAGCAGCTTAGCGGAGGTACCCTATGGCTACACCTTC
CDR3: CASSLAEVPYGYTF

J: TRBJ2-5
V: TRBV11-2
D: NA
size: NA
DNA: TGTGCCAGCAGCTTTAAGCGGAACCAAGAGACCCAGTACTTC
CDR3: CASSFKRNQETQYF

J: TRBJ2-2
V: TRBV7-9
D: TRBD1
size: few
DNA: TGTGCCAGCAGCCTCCGGACAGGGGGGACCGGGGAGCTGTTTTTT
CDR3: CASSLRTGGTGELFF

J: TRBJ1-2
V: TRBV10-3
D: NA
size: NA
DNA: TGTGCCATCTCCCCGCCGGGGGATGGCTACACCTTC
CDR3: CAISPPGDGYTF